Shown below are 13 T cell receptor beta chains from a single sample sequenced in a study of molecular identifiers for immune sequencing clone quantification. MiXCR, run by TCRdb on the PCR reads, gives a single entry per CDR3 protein. Of about 510,000 distinct CDR3 sequences in the sample, 20% to 25% are singletons; the top ten hold about 0.8%. Sequencing used naive CD8+ T cells from blood, with Jurkat cell RNA spiked in. This sample's subset: FACS-sorted CD8+CD4-CCR7+CD45RA+ naive T cells. All receptors come from a human donor in good health. Some libraries in this study had Jurkat cell RNA spiked in.

This clonotype appeared many times. The rearrangement links TRBV4-1 to TRBJ2-7; D unresolved. Trimming stripped 0 bases from V and 3 bases from J, with 6 bases between. The germline gives CDR1 MGHRA, CDR2 YSYEKL. The CDR3 extends over 13 amino acids. The CDR3 is CASSQEASYEQYF. The DNA of the CDR3 is TGCGCCAGCAGCCAAGAGGCCAGCTACGAGCAGTACTTC.

This clonotype appeared many times. The chain combines TRBV6-5 with TRBJ1-1; D gene ambiguous. V was clipped by 0 bases and J by 6 bases, with 14 bases between them. Germline V gives CDR1 MNHEY, CDR2 SVGAGI. The CDR3 covers 15 residues. The CDR3 loop reads CASSYSWQQIAEAFF. CDR3 in DNA: TGTGCCAGCAGTTACTCGTGGCAGCAAATCGCTGAAGCTTTCTTT.

This clonotype was recorded at least ten times. The rearrangement joins TRBV19 to TRBJ2-3, with 10 bases matching TRBD2. The CDR3 spans 16 residues. From germline, CDR1 is LNHDA and CDR2 SQIVND (reference sequence). After removal of 4 bases from V and 5 bases from J, the junction contained 9 bases not matched to a gene. The CDR3 loop is CASSTYGLADQDTQYF. DNA for the CDR3: TGTGCCAGTAGTACCTACGGACTAGCGGACCAAGATACGCAGTATTTT.

The V and J genes are TRBV21-1 and TRBJ1-2. TRBV21-1 is deemed a pseudogene. This CDR3 spans 15 amino acids. The CDR3 coding sequence is TGTGCCAGCAGCAAAGGGCCGGGGTTTATATATGGCTACACCTTC. Translation gives CASSKGPGFIYGYTF.

This clonotype has a count of ten or more. The CDR3 is CASSLPAPANYGYTF. The CDR3 coding sequence is TGTGCCAGCAGTTTACCCGCCCCCGCTAACTATGGCTACACCTTC. The gene calls are TRBV12-3 or TRBV12-4 and TRBJ1-2; D is unresolved. The CDR3 runs to 15 residues. Trimming took off 2 bases at V and 0 bases at J, with 10 bases between the two ends.

This clonotype was seen a handful of times. The junction differs from germline at one of its ends, possibly a read error. DNA of the CDR3: TGCGCCAGCAGCCAAGACGTGGCAGGGAATTCGTACGAGCAGCACTTC. This encodes CASSQDVAGNSYEQHF. The chain is built from TRBV4-3 and TRBJ2-7, with D possibly being TRBD1 (5 bases). Per germline, CDR1 LGHNA and CDR2 YSLEER. This CDR3 is built from 16 residues.

Ten or more counts support this clonotype. The chain's CDR3 is CASSRGSGGLLTEAFF. The CDR3 nucleotides read TGTGCCAGCAGTCGGGGGTCAGGGGGATTACTCACTGAAGCTTTCTTT. The chain joins TRBV6-5 to TRBJ1-1; 7 bases are a match to TRBD1. The CDR3 consists of 16 residues. Germline CDR1 MNHEY, CDR2 SVGAGI. Trimming cost V 5 bases and J 4 bases; bases outside gene matches: 13.

This clonotype was detected only a few times. V and J are TRBV20-1 and TRBJ2-7, with D hard to call. Trimming cost V 4 bases and J 3 bases, with 13 bases left between them. This CDR3 contains 13 residues. The germline V gene has CDR1 DFQATT and CDR2 SNEGSKA (reference sequence). The CDR3 loop reads CSAKMTRNYEQYF. Here the CDR3 DNA reads TGCAGTGCTAAGATGACACGTAACTACGAGCAGTACTTC.

This clonotype showed up just a few times. The V and J genes are TRBV20-1 and TRBJ2-7; 11 bases fit TRBD2. The CDR3 runs 15 residues. Germline lookup yields CDR1 DFQATT and CDR2 SNEGSKA (reference sequence). Germline trimming cut 1 base from V and 2 bases from J; bases unmatched to any gene: 4. Here the CDR3 reads CSARGVAGGPYEQYF. CDR3 in DNA: TGCAGTGCTAGAGGGGTAGCGGGAGGGCCCTACGAGCAGTACTTC.

This clonotype was observed many times. The gene calls are TRBV15 and TRBJ1-2; the match to TRBD1 covers 7 bases. The V gene's germline CDR1 is LNHNV and CDR2 YYDKDF (reference sequence). The CDR3 has 14 residues. The ends lost 1 base at V and 3 bases at J; junction bases unmatched: 2. CDR3 coding DNA: TGTGCCACCAGCAGAGGACAGGGTTACTATGGCTACACCTTC. It translates to CATSRGQGYYGYTF.

The chain carries TRBV27 and TRBJ1-1, with D possibly TRBD1 on 5 matching bases. CDR3 length equals 14 residues. Germline V gene data show CDR1 as MNHEY and CDR2 as SMNVEV (reference sequence). V shed 6 bases and J shed 1 base, with 12 bases lying between them. The CDR3 nucleotides are TGTGCCAGCAGAGGGGTTGCAGAGAACACTGAAGCTTTCTTT. Translating gives CASRGVAENTEAFF.

This chain connects TRBV9 to TRBJ1-1; D unresolved. The CDR3 consists of 17 residues. Per germline, CDR1 SGDLS and CDR2 YYNGEE. Between the trimmed V and J ends, which lost 2 bases and 1 base, there was a span of 18 bases. The CDR3 bases are TGTGCCAGCAGCGTTGGATCTGGGATTTATACGAACACTGAAGCTTTCTTT. Translating gives CASSVGSGIYTNTEAFF. Combining the CDR3 with reference TRBV9 and TRBJ1-1 gives the whole variable domain DSGVTQTPKHLITATGQRVTLRCSPRSGDLSVYWYQQSLDQGLQFLIQYYNGEERAKGNILERFSAQQFPDLHSELNLSSLELGDSALYFCASSVGSGIYTNTEAFFGQGTRLTVV.

This clonotype was observed a handful of times. The rearrangement uses TRBV5-1 and TRBJ2-1, with 7 bases aligning to TRBD2. The CDR3 extends over 15 amino acids. Per germline, CDR1 SGHRS and CDR2 YFSETQ. Unmatched junction bases numbered 8, after V lost 0 bases and J lost 8 bases. As DNA, the CDR3 is TGCGCCAGCAGCTTGGCCAGCGGGACCGAGTATGAGCAGTTCTTC. It specifies CASSLASGTEYEQFF. Complete variable domain (other parts from reference TRBV5-1 and TRBJ2-1): KAGVTQTPRYLIKTRGQQVTLSCSPISGHRSVSWYQQTPGQGLQFLFEYFSETQRNKGNFPGRFSGRQFSNSRSEMNVSTLELGDSALYLCASSLASGTEYEQFFGPGTRLTVL.